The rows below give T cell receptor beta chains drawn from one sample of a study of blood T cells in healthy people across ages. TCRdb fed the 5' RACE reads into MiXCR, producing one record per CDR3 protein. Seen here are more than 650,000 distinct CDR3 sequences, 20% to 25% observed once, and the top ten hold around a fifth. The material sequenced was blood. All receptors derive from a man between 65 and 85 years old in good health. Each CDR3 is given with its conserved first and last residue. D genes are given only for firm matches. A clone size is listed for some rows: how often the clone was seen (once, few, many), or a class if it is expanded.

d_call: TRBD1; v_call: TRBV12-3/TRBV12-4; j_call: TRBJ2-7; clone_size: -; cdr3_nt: TGTGCCAGCAGACCGACAGGGTCCCCCTACGAGCAGTACTTC; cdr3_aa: CASRPTGSPYEQYF
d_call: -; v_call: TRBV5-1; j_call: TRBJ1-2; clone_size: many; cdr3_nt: TGCGCCAGCAGCTCGGAGGAGGAACGCTATGGCTACACCTTC; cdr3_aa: CASSSEEERYGYTF
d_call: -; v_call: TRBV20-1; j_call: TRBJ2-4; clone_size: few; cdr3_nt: TGCAGTGCTGCGACAGTAGGCGAAAACATTCAGTACTTC; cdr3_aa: CSAATVGENIQYF
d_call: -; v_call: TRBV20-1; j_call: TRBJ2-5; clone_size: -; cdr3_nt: TGCAGTGCTAGGGACGGGACCGACACCCAAGAGACCCAGTACTTC; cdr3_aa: CSARDGTDTQETQYF
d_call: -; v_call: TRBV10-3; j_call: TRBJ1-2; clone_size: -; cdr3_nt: TGTGCCATCACCGGGACCCTCGACTATGGCTACACCTTC; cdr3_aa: CAITGTLDYGYTF
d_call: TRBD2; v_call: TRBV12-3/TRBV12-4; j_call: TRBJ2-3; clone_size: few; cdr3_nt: TGTGCCAGCACCCTACTAGCGGGCACAGATGCGCAGTATTTT; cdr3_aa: CASTLLAGTDAQYF
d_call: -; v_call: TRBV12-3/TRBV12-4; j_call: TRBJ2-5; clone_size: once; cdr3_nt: TGTGCCAGCAGCCTCGACATTACAGAGTACCAAGAGACCCAGTACTTC; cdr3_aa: CASSLDITEYQETQYF
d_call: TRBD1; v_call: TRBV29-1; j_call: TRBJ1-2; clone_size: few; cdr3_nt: TGCAGCGTATCGGGACAGACGAACTATGGCTACACCTTC; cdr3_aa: CSVSGQTNYGYTF
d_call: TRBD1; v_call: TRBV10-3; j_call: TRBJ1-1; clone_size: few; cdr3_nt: TGTGCCATCGGTTTGAACAGGGGATACACTGAAGCTTTCTTT; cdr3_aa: CAIGLNRGYTEAFF
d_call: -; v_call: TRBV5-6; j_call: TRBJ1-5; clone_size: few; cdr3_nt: TGTGCCAGCAGCTTTAGTAGCAATCAGCCCCAGCATTTT; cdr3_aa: CASSFSSNQPQHF
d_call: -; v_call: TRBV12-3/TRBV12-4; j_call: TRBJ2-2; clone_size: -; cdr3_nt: TGTGCCAGCAGTTTTAAGAACACCGGGGAGCTGTTTTTT; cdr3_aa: CASSFKNTGELFF
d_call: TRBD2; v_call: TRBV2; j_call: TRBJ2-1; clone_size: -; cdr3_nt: TGTGCCAGCACGCTACTAGCGACGTCCTACAATGAGCAGTTCTTC; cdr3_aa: CASTLLATSYNEQFF
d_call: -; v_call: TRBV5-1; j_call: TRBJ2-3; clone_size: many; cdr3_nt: TGTGCCAGCAGCTTGGGGGCCAGCACAGATACGCAGTATTTT; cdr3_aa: CASSLGASTDTQYF
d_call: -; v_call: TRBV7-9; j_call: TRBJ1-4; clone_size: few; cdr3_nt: TGTGCCAGCAACCACGCGGGGGTGGATGAAAAACTGTTTTTT; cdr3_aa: CASNHAGVDEKLFF
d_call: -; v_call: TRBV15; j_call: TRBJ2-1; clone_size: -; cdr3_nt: TGTGCCACCAGCAGAGACCCTCCTTCAGTTTTCGTCAATGAGCAGTTCTTC; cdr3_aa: CATSRDPPSVFVNEQFF
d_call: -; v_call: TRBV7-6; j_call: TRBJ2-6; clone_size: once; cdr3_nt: TGTGCCAGCAGCCAGACGGTTAGCTCTGGGGGCAACGTCCTGACTTTC; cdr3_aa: CASSQTVSSGGNVLTF
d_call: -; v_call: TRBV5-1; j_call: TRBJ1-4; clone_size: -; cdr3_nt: TGCGCCAGCAGCCGGGGAGAGACTTTTGAAAAACTGTTTTTT; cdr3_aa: CASSRGETFEKLFF
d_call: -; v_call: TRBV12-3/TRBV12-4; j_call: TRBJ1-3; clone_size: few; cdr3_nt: TGTGCCAGCAGCACGTGGGGTGGCGGATATTCTGGAAACACCATATATTTT; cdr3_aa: CASSTWGGGYSGNTIYF
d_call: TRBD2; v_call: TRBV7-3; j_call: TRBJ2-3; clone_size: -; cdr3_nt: TGTGCCAGCAGCCCAAGGAGCGGGAGCCCAGATACGCAGTATTTT; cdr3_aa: CASSPRSGSPDTQYF
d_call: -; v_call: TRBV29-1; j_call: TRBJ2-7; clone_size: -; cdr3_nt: TGCAGCGTCGAGGACGTGGTCGAGCAGTACTTC; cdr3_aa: CSVEDVVEQYF
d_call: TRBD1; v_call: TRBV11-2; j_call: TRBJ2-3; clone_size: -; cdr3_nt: TGTGCCAGCAGCTTAGAAGGGGGCTACGGGGATACGCAGTATTTT; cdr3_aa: CASSLEGGYGDTQYF
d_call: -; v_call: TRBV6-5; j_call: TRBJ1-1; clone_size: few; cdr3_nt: TGTGCCAGCAACAGGGACCCGAACACTGAAGCTTTCTTT; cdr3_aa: CASNRDPNTEAFF
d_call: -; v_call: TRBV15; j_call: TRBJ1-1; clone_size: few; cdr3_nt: TGTGCCACCAGCAGAGAGGGGGCTATCACTGAAGCTTTCTTT; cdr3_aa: CATSREGAITEAFF
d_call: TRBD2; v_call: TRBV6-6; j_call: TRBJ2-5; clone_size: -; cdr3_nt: TGTGCCAGCAGTAGTACAGCGAGCGGGGGGCGAGAGACCCAGTACTTC; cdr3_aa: CASSSTASGGRETQYF
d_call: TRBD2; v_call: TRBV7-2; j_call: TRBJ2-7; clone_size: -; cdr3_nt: TGTGCCAGCAGCTCTATAGCGGGGGGGCCCTACGAGCAGTACTTC; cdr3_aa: CASSSIAGGPYEQYF
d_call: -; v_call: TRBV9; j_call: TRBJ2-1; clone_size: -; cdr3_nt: TGTGCCAGCAGCGGCCACAGGACCTCCTGCTCATTC; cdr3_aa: CASSGHRTSCSF
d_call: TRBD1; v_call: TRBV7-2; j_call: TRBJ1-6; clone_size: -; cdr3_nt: TGTGCCAGCAGTTTCTCATCGTCAGGGGGTATCAGTTCACCCCTCCACTTT; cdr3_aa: CASSFSSSGGISSPLHF
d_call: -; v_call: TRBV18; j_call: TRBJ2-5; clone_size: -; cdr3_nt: TGTGCCAGCTCACCCGAACGGACAGTCCAAGAGACCCAGTACTTC; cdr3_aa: CASSPERTVQETQYF
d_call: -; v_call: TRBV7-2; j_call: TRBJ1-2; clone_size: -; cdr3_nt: TGTGCCAGCAGCTTACGGCCCTTGAGCCAGGTTAACTATGGCTACACCTTC; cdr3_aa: CASSLRPLSQVNYGYTF
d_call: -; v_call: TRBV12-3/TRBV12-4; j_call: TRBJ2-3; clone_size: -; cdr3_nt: TGTGCCAGCAGTTCGCGGGGCGGGGCGGGCACAGATACGCAGTATTTT; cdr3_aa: CASSSRGGAGTDTQYF
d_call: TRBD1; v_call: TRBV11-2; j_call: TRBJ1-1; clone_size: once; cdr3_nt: TGTGCCAGCAGCCCGTCGACAGGGGGGAACACTGAAGCTTTCTTT; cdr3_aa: CASSPSTGGNTEAFF
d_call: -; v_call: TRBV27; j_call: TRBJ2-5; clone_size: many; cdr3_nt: TGTGCCAGCAGTCTCCGGACTGATGGGACCCAGTACTTC; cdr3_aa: CASSLRTDGTQYF
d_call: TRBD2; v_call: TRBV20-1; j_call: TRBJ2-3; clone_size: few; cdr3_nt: TGCAGTGCAAGGACTAGCGGGGACTTTGGCACGCAGTATTTT; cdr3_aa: CSARTSGDFGTQYF
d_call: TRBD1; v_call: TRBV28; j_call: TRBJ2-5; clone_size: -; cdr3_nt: TGTGCCAGCAGTCTACTCACAGGGGGCGCGGAGACCCAGTACTTC; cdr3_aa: CASSLLTGGAETQYF
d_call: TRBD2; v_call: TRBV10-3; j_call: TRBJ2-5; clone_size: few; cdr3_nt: TGTGCCATCGGGGCTAGGACTAGCGGCGAGACCCAGTACTTC; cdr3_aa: CAIGARTSGETQYF
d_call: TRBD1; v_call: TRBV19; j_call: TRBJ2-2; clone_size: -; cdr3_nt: TGTGCCAGTACCCGACAGGGGGGTTGGACCGGGGAGCTGTTTTTT; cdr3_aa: CASTRQGGWTGELFF
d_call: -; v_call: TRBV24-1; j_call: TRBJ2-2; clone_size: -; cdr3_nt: TGTGCCACCAGACCCGGGTCCCTAAGGGACACCGGGGAGCTGTTTTTT; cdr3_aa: CATRPGSLRDTGELFF
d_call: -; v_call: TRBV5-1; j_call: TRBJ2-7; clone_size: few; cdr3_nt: TGCGCCAGCAGCTTGGACTTAGCCTACGAGCAGTACTTC; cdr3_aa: CASSLDLAYEQYF
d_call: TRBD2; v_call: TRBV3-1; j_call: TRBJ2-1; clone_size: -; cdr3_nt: TGTGCCAGCGGCCAAGTCGCGGGAGAACCCTACAATGAGCAGTTCTTC; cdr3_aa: CASGQVAGEPYNEQFF
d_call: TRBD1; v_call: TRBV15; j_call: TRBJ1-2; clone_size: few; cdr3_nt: TGTGCCACCAGCGGACAGGGGTTCTATGGCTACACCTTC; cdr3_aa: CATSGQGFYGYTF
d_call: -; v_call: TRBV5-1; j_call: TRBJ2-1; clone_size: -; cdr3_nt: TGCGCCAGCGGACTGACCCAGGCTGAGCAGTTCTTC; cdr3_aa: CASGLTQAEQFF
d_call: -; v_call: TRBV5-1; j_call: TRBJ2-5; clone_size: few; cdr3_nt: TGCGCCAGCAGCTTGGCTTGGGAAGAGACCCAGTACTTC; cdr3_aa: CASSLAWEETQYF
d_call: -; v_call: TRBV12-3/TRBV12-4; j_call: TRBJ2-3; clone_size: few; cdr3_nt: TGTGCCAGCAGGCCTCCGGGACAGCGGGCAGATACGCAGTATTTT; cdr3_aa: CASRPPGQRADTQYF
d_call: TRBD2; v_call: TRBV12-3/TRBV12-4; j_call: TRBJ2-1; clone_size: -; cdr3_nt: TGTGCCAGCAGTTCCCGGACTAGCGGGGGGTTTAATGAGCAGTTCTTC; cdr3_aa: CASSSRTSGGFNEQFF
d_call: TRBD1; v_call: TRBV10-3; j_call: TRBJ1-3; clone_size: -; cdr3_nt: TGTGCCATCAGTGAGGCGCCGGGACAGCGAAACACCATATATTTT; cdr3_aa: CAISEAPGQRNTIYF
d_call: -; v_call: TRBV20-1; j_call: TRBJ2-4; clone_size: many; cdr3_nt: TGCAGTGCCCCCGGCGTAGCCAAAAACATTCAGTACTTC; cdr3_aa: CSAPGVAKNIQYF
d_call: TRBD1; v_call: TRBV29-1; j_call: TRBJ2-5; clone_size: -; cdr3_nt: TGCAGCGGGGGACAGTACCAAGAGACCCAGTACTTC; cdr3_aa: CSGGQYQETQYF
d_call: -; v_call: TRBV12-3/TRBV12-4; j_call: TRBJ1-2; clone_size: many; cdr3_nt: TGTGCCAGCAGCTCGGGTCCCAGGGTTGGCTACACCTTC; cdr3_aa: CASSSGPRVGYTF
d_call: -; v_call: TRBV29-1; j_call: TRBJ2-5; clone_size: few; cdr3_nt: TGCAGCGGATTCCGCGAGACCCAGTACTTC; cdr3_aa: CSGFRETQYF
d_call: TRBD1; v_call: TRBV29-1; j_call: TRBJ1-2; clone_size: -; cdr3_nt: TGCGCGGGAACAGGGGCCGTGACTAACTATGGCTACACCTTC; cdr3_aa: CAGTGAVTNYGYTF
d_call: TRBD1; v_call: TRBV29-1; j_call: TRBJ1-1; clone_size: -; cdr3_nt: TGCAGCGTTAACAGGGGGGAGGACACTGAAGCTTTCTTT; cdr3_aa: CSVNRGEDTEAFF
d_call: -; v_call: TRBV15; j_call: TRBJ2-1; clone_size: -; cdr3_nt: TGTGCCACCAGCAGAGAGGGGGGGCCGAGCTCCTACAATGAGCAGTTCTTC; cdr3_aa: CATSREGGPSSYNEQFF
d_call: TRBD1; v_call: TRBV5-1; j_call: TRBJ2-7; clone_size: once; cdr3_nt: TGCGCCAGCAGCTTGACGCCAGGGGGAGCGTGGACCTACGAGCAGTACTTC; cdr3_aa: CASSLTPGGAWTYEQYF
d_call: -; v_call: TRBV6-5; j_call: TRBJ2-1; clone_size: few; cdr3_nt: TGTGCCAGCAGTTACTCCGTCCCAGTTCAGCAGTTCTTC; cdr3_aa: CASSYSVPVQQFF
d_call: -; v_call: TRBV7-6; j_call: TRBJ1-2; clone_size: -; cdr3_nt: TGTGCCAGCAGCCCAGTTGGACTACTCGACTATGGCTACACCTTC; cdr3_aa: CASSPVGLLDYGYTF
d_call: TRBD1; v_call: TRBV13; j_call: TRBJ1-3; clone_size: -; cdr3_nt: TGTGCCAGCAGCCTGGACAGGGTGGTGGGAAACACCATATATTTT; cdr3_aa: CASSLDRVVGNTIYF
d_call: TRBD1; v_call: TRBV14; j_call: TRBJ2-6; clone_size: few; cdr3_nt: TGTGCCAGCGGCAAGACAGGGGGTTCTGGGGCCAACGTCCTGACTTTC; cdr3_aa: CASGKTGGSGANVLTF